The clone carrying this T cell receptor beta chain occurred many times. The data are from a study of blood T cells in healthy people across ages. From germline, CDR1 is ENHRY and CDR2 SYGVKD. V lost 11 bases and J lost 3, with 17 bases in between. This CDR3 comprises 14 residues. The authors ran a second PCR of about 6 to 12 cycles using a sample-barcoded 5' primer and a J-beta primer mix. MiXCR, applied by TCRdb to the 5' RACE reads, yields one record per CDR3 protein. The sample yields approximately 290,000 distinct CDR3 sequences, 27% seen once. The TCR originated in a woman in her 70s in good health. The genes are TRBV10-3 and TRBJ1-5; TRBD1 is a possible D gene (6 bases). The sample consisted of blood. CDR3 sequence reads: CASGEGDDNQPQHF. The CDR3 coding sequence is TGTGCCTCGGGTGAGGGGGATGACAATCAGCCCCAGCATTTT.